The rows below give T cell receptor beta chains drawn from one sample of a study of cytomegalovirus exposure and HLA in healthy donors. TCRdb keeps only in-frame clones here, not all; method: immunoSEQ multiplex PCR. The profile shows about 180,000 clones, around 80% of them singletons. Sequenced input: PBMCs. These receptors were collected from a woman aged 55-69 years in good health and CMV-seropositive. Both conserved end residues are part of each CDR3. Fields, in order: clone size, J gene, D gene, V gene, CDR3 protein, CDR3 DNA. The D gene is left open where the match is weak. The listing skips clone size in some rows; elsewhere it reads once, few, many or a size class.

size: .; J: TRBJ2-3; D: TRBD2; V: TRBV6-1; CDR3: CASSYSGGLTDTQYF; DNA: TGTGCCAGCAGCTATAGCGGGGGCCTCACAGATACGCAGTATTTT
size: .; J: TRBJ2-7; D: .; V: TRBV7-2; CDR3: CASSLVSGGGSYEQYF; DNA: TGTGCCAGCAGCTTAGTCTCAGGTGGAGGATCCTACGAGCAGTACTTC
size: .; J: TRBJ2-6; D: .; V: TRBV7-8; CDR3: CASSLAGSSNVLTF; DNA: TGTGCCAGCAGCTTAGCAGGGAGCTCCAACGTCCTGACTTTC
size: .; J: TRBJ1-2; D: TRBD1; V: TRBV28; CDR3: CASSSGDRGDLGYTF; DNA: TGTGCCAGCAGTTCCGGGGACAGGGGCGATTTGGGCTACACCTTC
size: .; J: TRBJ2-5; D: .; V: TRBV19; CDR3: CASSTDSSETQYF; DNA: TGTGCCAGTAGTACGGACAGCTCAGAGACCCAGTACTTC
size: once; J: TRBJ2-5; D: .; V: TRBV6-5; CDR3: CASSLQGGKTQYF; DNA: TGTGCCAGCAGTTTACAGGGGGGGAAGACCCAGTACTTC
size: once; J: TRBJ2-5; D: .; V: TRBV5-4; CDR3: CASSLEAGAETQYF; DNA: TGTGCCAGCAGCTTGGAGGCGGGGGCGGAGACCCAGTACTTC
size: .; J: TRBJ1-4; D: TRBD1; V: TRBV19; CDR3: CASKTGAVATNEKLFF; DNA: TGTGCCAGTAAGACAGGGGCCGTTGCAACTAATGAAAAACTGTTTTTT
size: .; J: TRBJ2-7; D: .; V: TRBV6-6; CDR3: CASSQGFRYEQYF; DNA: TGTGCCAGCAGCCAGGGGTTCAGGTACGAGCAGTACTTC
size: .; J: TRBJ1-1; D: .; V: TRBV13; CDR3: CASSLGGMRVQNTEAFF; DNA: TGTGCCAGCAGCTTAGGCGGAATGAGGGTACAGAACACTGAAGCTTTCTTT
size: .; J: TRBJ1-1; D: .; V: TRBV5-1; CDR3: CASSLLNPGNTEAFF; DNA: TGCGCCAGCAGCTTGCTAAACCCAGGGAACACTGAAGCTTTCTTT